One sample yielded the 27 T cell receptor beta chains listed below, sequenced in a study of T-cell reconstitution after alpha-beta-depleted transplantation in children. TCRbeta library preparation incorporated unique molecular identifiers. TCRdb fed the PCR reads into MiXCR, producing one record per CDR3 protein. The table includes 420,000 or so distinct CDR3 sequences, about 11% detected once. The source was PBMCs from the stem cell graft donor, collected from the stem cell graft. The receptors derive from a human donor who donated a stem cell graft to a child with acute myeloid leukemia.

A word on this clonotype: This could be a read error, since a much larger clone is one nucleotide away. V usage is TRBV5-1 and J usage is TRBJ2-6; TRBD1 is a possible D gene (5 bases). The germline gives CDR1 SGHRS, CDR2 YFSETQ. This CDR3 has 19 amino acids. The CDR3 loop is CASSLDPGRLTSGANGLTF. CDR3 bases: TGCGCCAGCAGCTTGGACCCTGGACGGCTTACCTCTGGGGCCAACGGCCTGACTTTC.

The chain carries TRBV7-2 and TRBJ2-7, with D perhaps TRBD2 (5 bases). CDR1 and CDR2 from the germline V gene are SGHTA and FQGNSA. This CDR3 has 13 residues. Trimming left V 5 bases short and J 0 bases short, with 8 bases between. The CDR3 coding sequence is TGTGCCAGCAGCGTCGGGATCTCCTACGAGCAGTACTTC. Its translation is CASSVGISYEQYF. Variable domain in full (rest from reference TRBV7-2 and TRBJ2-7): GAGVSQSPSNKVTEKGKDVELRCDPISGHTALYWYRQSLGQGLEFLIYFQGNSAPDKSGLPSDRFSAERTGGSVSTLTIQRTQQEDSAVYLCASSVGISYEQYFGPGTRLTVT.

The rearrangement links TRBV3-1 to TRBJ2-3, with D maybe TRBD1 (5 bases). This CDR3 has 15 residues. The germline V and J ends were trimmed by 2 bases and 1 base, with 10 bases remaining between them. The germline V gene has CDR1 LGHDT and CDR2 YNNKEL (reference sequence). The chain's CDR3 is CASSQRTPGTDTQYF. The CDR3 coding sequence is TGTGCCAGCAGCCAACGGACACCCGGCACAGATACGCAGTATTTT.

Here the CDR3 reads CASSLYRGQETQYF. CDR3 DNA sequence: TGCGCCAGCAGCCTCTACAGGGGGCAGGAGACCCAGTACTTC. The rearrangement links TRBV4-1 to TRBJ2-5; 9 nucleotides agree with TRBD1. CDR3 length: 14 residues. Germline values: CDR1 MGHRA, CDR2 YSYEKL. Germline trimming cut 4 bases from V and 5 bases from J; bases unmatched to any gene: 5.

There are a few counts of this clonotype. The CDR3 DNA is TGCGCCAGCAGACCCTTAGCGGGAGGGCCCTCAGGGAACACCGGGGAGCTGTTTTTT. Amino acids: CASRPLAGGPSGNTGELFF. V is TRBV10-2 and J is TRBJ2-2, with 11 bases that match TRBD2. The CDR3 extends over 19 amino acids. CDR1 and CDR2 (germline): WSHSY, SAAADI. J gave up 1 base and V 6 bases, and 13 bases lay outside the gene matches.

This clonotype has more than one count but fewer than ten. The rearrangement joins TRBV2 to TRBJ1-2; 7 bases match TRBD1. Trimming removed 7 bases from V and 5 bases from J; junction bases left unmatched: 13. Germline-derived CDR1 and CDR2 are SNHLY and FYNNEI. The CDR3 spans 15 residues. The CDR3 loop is CASTLGTAASYGYTF. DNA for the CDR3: TGTGCCAGCACCCTAGGGACAGCAGCATCTTATGGCTACACCTTC.

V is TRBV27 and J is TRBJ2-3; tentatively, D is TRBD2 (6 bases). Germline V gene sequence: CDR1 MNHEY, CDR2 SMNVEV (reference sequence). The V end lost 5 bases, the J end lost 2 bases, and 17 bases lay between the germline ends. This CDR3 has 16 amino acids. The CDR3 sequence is CASSRTSSQHTDTQYF. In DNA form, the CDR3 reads TGTGCCAGCAGTCGCACTAGCTCCCAACACACAGATACGCAGTATTTT.

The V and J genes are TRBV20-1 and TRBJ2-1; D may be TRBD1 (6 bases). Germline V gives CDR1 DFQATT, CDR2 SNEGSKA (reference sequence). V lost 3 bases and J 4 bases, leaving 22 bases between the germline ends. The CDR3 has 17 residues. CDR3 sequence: CSARGSHGYRAYNEQFF. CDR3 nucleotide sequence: TGCAGTGCTAGGGGCTCCCACGGATACAGGGCTTACAATGAGCAGTTCTTC.

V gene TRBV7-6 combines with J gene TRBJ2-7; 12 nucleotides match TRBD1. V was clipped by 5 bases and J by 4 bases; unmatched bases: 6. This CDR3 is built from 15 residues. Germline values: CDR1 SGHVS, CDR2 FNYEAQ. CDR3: CASSHGTGGVYEQYF. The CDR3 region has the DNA TGTGCCAGCAGCCACGGGACAGGGGGCGTTTACGAGCAGTACTTC.

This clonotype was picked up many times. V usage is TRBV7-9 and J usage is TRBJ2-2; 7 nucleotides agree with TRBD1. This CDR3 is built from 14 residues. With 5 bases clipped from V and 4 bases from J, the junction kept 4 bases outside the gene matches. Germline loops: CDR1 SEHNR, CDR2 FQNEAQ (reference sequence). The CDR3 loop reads CASSTGQSTGELFF. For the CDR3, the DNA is TGTGCCAGCAGCACGGGACAGAGCACCGGGGAGCTGTTTTTT.

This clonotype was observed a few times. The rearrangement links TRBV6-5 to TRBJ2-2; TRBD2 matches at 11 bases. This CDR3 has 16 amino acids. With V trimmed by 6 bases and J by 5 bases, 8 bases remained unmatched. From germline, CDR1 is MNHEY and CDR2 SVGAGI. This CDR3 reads CASRGSGGALTGELFF. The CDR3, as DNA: TGTGCCAGCAGAGGTAGCGGGGGGGCTCTGACCGGGGAGCTGTTTTTT.

The CDR3 spells CASSFQAENTGELFF. The CDR3 region has the DNA TGTGCCAGCAGCTTTCAGGCAGAAAACACCGGGGAGCTGTTTTTT. The chain is built from TRBV7-2 and TRBJ2-2; D unresolved. Germline CDR1 reads SGHTA; CDR2 reads FQGNSA. Trimming pared 3 bases from V and 2 bases from J, leaving 10 bases between. CDR3 length: 15 amino acids.

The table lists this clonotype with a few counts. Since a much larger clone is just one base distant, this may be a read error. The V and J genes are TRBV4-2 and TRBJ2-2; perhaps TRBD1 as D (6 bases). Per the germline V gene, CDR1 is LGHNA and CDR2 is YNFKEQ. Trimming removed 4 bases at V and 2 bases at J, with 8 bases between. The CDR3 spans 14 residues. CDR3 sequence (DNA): TGTGCCAGCAGCCGGGGACACAACACCGGGGAGCTGTTTTTT. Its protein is CASSRGHNTGELFF.

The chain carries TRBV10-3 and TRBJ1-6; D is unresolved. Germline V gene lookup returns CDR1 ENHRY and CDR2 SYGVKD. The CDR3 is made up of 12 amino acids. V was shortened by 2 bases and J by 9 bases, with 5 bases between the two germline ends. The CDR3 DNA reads TGTGCCATCAGTGAGGGGAGTTCACCCCTCCACTTT. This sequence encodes CAISEGSSPLHF.

The CDR3 reads CASSPIGTGGFNEQFF. CDR3 DNA sequence: TGTGCCAGCTCACCAATTGGGACAGGGGGCTTCAATGAGCAGTTCTTC. The rearrangement joins TRBV18 to TRBJ2-1; 12 nucleotides line up with TRBD1. The V and J ends lost 2 bases and 6 bases, in that order; junction bases with no gene match: 5. Germline CDR1 reads KGHSH; CDR2 reads LQKENI. This CDR3 has 16 amino acids.

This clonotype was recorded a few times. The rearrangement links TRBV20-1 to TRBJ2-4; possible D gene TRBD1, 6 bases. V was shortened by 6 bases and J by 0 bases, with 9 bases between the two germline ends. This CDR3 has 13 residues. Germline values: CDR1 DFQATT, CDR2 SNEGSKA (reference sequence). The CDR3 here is CSAQDRAKNIQYF. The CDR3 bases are TGCAGTGCCCAGGACAGAGCCAAAAACATTCAGTACTTC.

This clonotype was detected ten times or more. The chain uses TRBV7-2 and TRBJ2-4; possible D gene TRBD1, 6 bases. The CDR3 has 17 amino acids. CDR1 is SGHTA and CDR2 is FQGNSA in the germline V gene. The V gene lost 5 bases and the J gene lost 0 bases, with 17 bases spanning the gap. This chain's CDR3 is CASSEQGSHLAKNIQYF. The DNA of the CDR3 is TGTGCCAGCAGCGAGCAGGGGTCCCACCTAGCCAAAAACATTCAGTACTTC. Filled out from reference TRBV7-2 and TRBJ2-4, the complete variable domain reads GAGVSQSPSNKVTEKGKDVELRCDPISGHTALYWYRQSLGQGLEFLIYFQGNSAPDKSGLPSDRFSAERTGGSVSTLTIQRTQQEDSAVYLCASSEQGSHLAKNIQYFGAGTRLSVL.

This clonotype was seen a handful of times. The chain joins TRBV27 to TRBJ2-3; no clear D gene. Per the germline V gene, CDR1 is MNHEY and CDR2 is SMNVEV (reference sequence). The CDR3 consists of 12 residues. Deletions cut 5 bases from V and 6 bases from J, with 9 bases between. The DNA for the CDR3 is TGTGCCAGCAGTGGGATACGTGATACGCAGTATTTT. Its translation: CASSGIRDTQYF.

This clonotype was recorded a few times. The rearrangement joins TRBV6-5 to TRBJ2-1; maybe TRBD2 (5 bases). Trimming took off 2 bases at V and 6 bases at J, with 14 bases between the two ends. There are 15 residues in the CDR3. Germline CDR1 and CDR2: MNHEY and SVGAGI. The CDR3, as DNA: TGTGCCAGCAGTTACCGCCCAGGTCGGGGCAATGAGCAGTTCTTC. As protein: CASSYRPGRGNEQFF.

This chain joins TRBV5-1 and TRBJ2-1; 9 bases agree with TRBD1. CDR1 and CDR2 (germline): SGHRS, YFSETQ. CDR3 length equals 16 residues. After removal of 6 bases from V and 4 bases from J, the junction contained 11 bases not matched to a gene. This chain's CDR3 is CASTLAGQGFYNEQFF. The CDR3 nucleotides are TGCGCCAGCACGCTTGCGGGACAGGGTTTTTACAATGAGCAGTTCTTC.

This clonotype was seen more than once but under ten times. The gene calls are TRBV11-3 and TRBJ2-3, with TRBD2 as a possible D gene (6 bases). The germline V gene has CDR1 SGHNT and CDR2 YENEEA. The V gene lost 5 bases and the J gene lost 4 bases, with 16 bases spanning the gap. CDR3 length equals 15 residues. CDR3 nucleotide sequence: TGTGCCAGCAGCGCGAGGACCCCGGGGGCAGATACGCAGTATTTT. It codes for CASSARTPGADTQYF.

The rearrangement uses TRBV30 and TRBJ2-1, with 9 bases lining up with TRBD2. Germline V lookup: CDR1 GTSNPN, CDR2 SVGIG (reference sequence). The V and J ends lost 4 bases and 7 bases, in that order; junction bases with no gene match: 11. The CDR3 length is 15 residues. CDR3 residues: CAWIVSRGGANEQFF. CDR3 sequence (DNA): TGTGCCTGGATTGTATCCCGCGGGGGGGCGAATGAGCAGTTCTTC.

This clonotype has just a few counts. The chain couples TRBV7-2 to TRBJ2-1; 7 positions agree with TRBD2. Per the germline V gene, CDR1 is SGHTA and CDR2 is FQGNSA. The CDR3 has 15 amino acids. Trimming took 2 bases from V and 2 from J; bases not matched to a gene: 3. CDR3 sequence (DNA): TGTGCCAGCAGCTTACTAGCGGATGCCTACAATGAGCAGTTCTTC. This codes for CASSLLADAYNEQFF.

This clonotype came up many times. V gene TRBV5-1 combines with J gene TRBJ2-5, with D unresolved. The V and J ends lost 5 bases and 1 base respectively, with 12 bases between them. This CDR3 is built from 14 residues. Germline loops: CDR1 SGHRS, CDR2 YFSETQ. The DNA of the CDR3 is TGCGCCAGCAGTATTATGGATATCCAAGAGACCCAGTACTTC. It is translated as CASSIMDIQETQYF. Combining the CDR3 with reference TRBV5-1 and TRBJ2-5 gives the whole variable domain KAGVTQTPRYLIKTRGQQVTLSCSPISGHRSVSWYQQTPGQGLQFLFEYFSETQRNKGNFPGRFSGRQFSNSRSEMNVSTLELGDSALYLCASSIMDIQETQYFGPGTRLLVL.

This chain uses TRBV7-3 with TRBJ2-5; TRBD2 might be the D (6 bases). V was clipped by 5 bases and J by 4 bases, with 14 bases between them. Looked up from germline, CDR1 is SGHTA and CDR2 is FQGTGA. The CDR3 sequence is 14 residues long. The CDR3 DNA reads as TGTGCCAGCAGCCCACGTGGAGGGGCAGAGACCCAGTACTTC. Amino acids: CASSPRGGAETQYF.

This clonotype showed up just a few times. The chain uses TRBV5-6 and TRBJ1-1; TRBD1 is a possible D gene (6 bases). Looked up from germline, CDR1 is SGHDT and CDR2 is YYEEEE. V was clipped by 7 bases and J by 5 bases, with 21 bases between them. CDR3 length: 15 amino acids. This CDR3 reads CASLGLGGAETEAFF. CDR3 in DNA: TGTGCCAGCTTAGGCCTGGGGGGCGCTGAGACTGAAGCTTTCTTT.

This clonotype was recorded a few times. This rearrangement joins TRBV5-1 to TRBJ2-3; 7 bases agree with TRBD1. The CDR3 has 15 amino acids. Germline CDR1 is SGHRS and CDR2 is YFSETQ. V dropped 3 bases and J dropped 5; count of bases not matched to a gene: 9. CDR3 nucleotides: TGCGCCAGCAGCTCGACAGGGCGGGCAAGAGATACGCAGTATTTT. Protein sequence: CASSSTGRARDTQYF.